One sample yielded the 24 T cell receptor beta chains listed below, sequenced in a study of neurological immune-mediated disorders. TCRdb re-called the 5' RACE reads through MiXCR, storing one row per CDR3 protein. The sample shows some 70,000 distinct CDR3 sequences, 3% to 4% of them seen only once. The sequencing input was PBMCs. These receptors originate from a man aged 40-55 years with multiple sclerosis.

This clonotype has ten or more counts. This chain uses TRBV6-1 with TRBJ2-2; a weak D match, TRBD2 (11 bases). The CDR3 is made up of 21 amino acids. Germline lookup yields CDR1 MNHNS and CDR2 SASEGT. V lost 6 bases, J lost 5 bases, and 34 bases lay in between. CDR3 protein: CASRPGQGFISGRAGTGELFF. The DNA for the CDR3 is TGTGCCAGCAGGCCGGGACAGGGGTTCATTAGCGGGAGGGCGGGGACCGGGGAGCTGTTTTTT.

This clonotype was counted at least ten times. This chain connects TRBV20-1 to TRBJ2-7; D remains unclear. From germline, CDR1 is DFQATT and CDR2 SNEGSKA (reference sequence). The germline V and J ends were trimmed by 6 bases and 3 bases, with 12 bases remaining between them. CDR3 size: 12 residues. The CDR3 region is CSARGLRYEQYF. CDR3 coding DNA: TGCAGTGCGCGCGGATTACGCTACGAGCAGTACTTC.

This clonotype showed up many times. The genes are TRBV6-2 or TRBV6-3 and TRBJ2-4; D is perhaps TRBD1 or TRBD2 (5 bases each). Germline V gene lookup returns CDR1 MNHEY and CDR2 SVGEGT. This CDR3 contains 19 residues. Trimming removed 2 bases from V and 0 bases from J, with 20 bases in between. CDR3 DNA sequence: TGTGCCAGCAGTTACAGGGGCCCGGGACGGGGAGTAGCCAAAAACATTCAGTACTTC. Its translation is CASSYRGPGRGVAKNIQYF.

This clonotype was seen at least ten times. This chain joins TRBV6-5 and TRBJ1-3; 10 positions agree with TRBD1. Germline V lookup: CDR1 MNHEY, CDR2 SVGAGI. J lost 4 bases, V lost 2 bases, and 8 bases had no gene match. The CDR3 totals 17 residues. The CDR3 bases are TGTGCCAGCAGTTACAGCGGGACAGGGGATGCCGGAAACACCATATATTTT. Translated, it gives CASSYSGTGDAGNTIYF.

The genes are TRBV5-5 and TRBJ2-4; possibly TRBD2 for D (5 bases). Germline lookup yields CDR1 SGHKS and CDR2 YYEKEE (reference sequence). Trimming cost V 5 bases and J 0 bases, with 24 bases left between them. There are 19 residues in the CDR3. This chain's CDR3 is CASRTSVGVNSIAKNIQYF. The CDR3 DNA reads TGTGCCAGCAGGACATCGGTCGGGGTAAACTCAATAGCCAAAAACATTCAGTACTTC.

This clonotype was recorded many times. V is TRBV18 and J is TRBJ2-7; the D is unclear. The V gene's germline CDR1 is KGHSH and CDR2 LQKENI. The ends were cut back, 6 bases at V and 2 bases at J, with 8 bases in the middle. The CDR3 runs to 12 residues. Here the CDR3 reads CASSRMAYEQYF. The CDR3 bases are TGTGCCAGCTCCCGGATGGCCTACGAGCAGTACTTC.

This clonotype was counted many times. CDR3 sequence reads: CASSLGPPVRETQYF. The CDR3 region has the DNA TGCGCCAGCAGCTTGGGACCGCCGGTACGGGAGACCCAGTACTTC. The chain joins TRBV5-1 to TRBJ2-5; no clear D gene. There are 15 residues in the CDR3. The germline V gene has CDR1 SGHRS and CDR2 YFSETQ. The V end lost 0 bases, the J end lost 5 bases, and 14 bases lay between the germline ends.

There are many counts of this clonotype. The CDR3 nucleotides are TGTGCCAGCAGCGTAGAGGACAGTAGCATAAACTATGGCTACACCTTC. Translating it yields CASSVEDSSINYGYTF. The V gene is TRBV9, the J gene TRBJ1-2, with D possibly matching TRBD1 (6 bases). The V gene's germline CDR1 is SGDLS and CDR2 YYNGEE. The germline V and J ends were trimmed by 0 bases and 2 bases, with 14 bases remaining between them. This CDR3 region has 16 residues. The full variable domain, with the rest looked up from reference TRBV9 and TRBJ1-2, is DSGVTQTPKHLITATGQRVTLRCSPRSGDLSVYWYQQSLDQGLQFLIQYYNGEERAKGNILERFSAQQFPDLHSELNLSSLELGDSALYFCASSVEDSSINYGYTFGSGTRLTVV.

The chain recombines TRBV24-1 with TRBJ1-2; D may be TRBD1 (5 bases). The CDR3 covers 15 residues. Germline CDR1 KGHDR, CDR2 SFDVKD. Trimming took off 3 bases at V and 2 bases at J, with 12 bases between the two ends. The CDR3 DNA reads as TGTGCCACCAGTGATCCAGGGACCGAGAACTATGGCTACACCTTC. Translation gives CATSDPGTENYGYTF.

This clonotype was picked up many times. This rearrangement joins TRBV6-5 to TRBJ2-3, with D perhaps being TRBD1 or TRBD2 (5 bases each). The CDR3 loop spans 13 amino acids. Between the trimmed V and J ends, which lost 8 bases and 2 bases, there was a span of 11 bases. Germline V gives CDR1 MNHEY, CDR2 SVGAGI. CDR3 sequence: CASRRDLTDTQYF. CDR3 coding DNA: TGTGCCAGCCGCAGGGACCTCACAGATACGCAGTATTTT.

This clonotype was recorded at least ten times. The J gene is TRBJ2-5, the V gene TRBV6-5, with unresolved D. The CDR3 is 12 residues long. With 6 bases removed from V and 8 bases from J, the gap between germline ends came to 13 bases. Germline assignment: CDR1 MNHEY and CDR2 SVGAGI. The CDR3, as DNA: TGTGCCAGCAGCTCGGCCCTAACTACCCAGTACTTC. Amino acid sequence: CASSSALTTQYF.

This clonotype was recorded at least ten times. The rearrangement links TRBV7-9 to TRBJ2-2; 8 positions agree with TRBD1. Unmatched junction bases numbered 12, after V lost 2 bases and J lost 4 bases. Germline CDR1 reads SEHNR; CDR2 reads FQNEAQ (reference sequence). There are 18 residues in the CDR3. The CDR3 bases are TGTGCCAGCAGCTTAATATCGACCCAGGGGGCCGGCACCGGGGAGCTGTTTTTT. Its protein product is CASSLISTQGAGTGELFF.

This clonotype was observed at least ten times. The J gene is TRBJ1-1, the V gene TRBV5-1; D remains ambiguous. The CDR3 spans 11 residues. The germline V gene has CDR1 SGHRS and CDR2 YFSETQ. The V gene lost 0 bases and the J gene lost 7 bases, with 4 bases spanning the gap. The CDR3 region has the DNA TGCGCCAGCAGCTTGGATCGTGAAGCTTTCTTT. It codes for CASSLDREAFF.

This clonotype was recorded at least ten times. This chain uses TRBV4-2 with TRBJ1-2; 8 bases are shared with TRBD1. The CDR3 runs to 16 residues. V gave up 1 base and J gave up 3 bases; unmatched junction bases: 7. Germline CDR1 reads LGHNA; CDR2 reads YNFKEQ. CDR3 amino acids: CASSQVSRGRDYGYTF. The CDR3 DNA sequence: TGTGCCAGCAGCCAAGTGTCCAGGGGGCGAGACTATGGCTACACCTTC.

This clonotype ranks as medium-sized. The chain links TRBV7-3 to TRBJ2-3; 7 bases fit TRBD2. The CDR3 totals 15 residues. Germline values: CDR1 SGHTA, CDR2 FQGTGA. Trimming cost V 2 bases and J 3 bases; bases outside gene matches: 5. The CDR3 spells CASSLRGGSTDTQYF. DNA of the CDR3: TGTGCCAGCAGCTTACGGGGCGGGAGTACAGATACGCAGTATTTT. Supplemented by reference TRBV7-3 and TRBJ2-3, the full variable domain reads GAGVSQTPSNKVTEKGKYVELRCDPISGHTALYWYRQSLGQGPEFLIYFQGTGAADDSGLPNDRFFAVRPEGSVSTLKIQRTERGDSAVYLCASSLRGGSTDTQYFGPGTRLTVL.

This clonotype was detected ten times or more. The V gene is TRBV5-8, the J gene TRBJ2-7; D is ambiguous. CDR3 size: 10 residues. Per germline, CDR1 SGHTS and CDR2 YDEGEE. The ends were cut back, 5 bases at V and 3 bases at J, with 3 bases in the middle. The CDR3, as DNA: TGTGCCAGCAGATACTACGAGCAGTACTTC. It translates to CASRYYEQYF.

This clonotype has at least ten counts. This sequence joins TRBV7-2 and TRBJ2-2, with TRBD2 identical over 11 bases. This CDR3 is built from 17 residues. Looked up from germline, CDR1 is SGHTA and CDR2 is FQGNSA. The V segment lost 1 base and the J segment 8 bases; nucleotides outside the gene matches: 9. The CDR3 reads CASSLVATSGATGELFF. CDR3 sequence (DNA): TGTGCCAGCAGCTTAGTGGCGACTAGCGGGGCCACGGGGGAGCTGTTTTTT. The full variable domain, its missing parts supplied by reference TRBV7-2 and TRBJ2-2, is GAGVSQSPSNKVTEKGKDVELRCDPISGHTALYWYRQSLGQGLEFLIYFQGNSAPDKSGLPSDRFSAERTGGSVSTLTIQRTQQEDSAVYLCASSLVATSGATGELFFGEGSRLTVL.

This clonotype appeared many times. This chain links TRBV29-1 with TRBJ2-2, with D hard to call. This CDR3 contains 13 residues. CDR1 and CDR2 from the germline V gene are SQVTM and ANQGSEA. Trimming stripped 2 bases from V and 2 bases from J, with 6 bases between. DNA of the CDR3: TGCAGCGTTGAAAGGGAAAACACCGGGGAGCTGTTTTTT. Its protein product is CSVERENTGELFF.

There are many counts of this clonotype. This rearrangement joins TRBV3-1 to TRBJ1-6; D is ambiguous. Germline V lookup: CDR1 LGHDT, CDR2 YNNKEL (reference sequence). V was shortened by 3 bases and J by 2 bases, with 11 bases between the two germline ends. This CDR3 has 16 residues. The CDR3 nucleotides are TGTGCCAGCAGCCATCGGGCGAACGCCTATAATTCACCCCTCCACTTT. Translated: CASSHRANAYNSPLHF.

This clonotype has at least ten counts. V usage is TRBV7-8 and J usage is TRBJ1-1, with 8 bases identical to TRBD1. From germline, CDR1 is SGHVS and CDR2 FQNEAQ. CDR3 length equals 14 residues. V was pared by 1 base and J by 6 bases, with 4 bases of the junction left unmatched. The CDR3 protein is CASSLGQGLPEAFF. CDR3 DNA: TGTGCCAGCAGCTTAGGACAGGGGCTCCCTGAAGCTTTCTTT.

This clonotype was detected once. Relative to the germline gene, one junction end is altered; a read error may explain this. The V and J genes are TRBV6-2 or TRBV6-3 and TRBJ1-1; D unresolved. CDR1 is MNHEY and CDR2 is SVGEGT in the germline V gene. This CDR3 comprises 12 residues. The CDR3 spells CASSYGRTEAYF. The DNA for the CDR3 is TGTGCCAGCAGTTATGGGAGGACTGAAGCTTACTTT.

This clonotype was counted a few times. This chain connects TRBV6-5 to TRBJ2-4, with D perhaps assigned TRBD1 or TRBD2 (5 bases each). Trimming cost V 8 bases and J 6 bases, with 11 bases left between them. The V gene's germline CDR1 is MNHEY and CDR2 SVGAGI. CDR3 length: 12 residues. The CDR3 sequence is CASEGPGNIQYF. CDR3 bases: TGTGCCAGCGAGGGGCCTGGAAACATTCAGTACTTC.

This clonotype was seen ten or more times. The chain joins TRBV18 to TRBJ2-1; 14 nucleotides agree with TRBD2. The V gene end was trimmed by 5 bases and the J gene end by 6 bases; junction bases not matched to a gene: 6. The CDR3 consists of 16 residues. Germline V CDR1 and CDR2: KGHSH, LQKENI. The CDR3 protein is CASSATGTSGSNEQFF. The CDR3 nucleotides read TGTGCCAGCTCAGCGACCGGGACTAGCGGGAGCAATGAGCAGTTCTTC. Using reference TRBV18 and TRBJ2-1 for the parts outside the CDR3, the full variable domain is NAGVMQNPRHLVRRRGQEARLRCSPMKGHSHVYWYRQLPEEGLKFMVYLQKENIIDESGMPKERFSAEFPKEGPSILRIQQVVRGDSAAYFCASSATGTSGSNEQFFGPGTRLTVL.

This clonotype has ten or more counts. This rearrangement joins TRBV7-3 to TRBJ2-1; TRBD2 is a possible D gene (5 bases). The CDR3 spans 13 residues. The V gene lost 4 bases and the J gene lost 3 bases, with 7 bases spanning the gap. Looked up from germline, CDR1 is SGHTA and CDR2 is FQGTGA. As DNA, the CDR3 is TGTGCCAGCAGCTCCGGGGACTACAATGAGCAGTTCTTC. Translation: CASSSGDYNEQFF.